The 26 T cell receptor beta chains below all came from one sample that was sequenced in a study of cytomegalovirus exposure and HLA in healthy donors. In the PCR, 60 Vbeta and 13 Jbeta primers were used. Using immunoSEQ multiplex PCR, the repertoire was profiled, and TCRdb retains in-frame clones only, with some absent. The repertoire holds over 150,000 clones, with 75% to 90% as singletons. Material for sequencing was PBMCs. All receptors come from a man aged 25 to 45 in good health and CMV-seropositive.

The CDR3 loop reads CASSLAPGQNSNQPQHF. CDR3 sequence (DNA): TGTGCCAGCAGCTTGGCCCCCGGACAGAATAGCAATCAGCCCCAGCATTTT. The chain has TRBV5-5 and TRBJ1-5; a weak D match, TRBD1 (6 bases). Germline loops: CDR1 SGHKS, CDR2 YYEKEE (reference sequence). The CDR3 totals 17 residues. V was cut by 0 bases and J by 0 bases, with 13 bases left in between.

The gene calls are TRBV4-1 and TRBJ1-6; unclear D gene. This CDR3 spans 13 amino acids. Germline V gene lookup returns CDR1 MGHRA and CDR2 YSYEKL. The ends were cut back, 0 bases at V and 9 bases at J, with 6 bases in the middle. The CDR3 coding sequence is TGCGCCAGCAGCCAAGATCCCGTTTCACCCCTCCACTTT. Its translation is CASSQDPVSPLHF.

The rearrangement uses TRBV6-1 and TRBJ2-7; maybe TRBD2 (5 bases). V was cut by 0 bases and J by 12 bases, with 15 bases left in between. This CDR3 spans 13 amino acids. In germline, CDR1 is MNHNS, CDR2 SASEGT. CDR3 sequence (DNA): TGTGCCAGCAGTGAAGCGTGGAGGCCCGAATGGTACTTC. Amino acid sequence: CASSEAWRPEWYF.

The V and J genes are TRBV2 and TRBJ2-7, with D possibly matching TRBD2 (5 bases). V lost 6 bases to trimming and J lost 4 bases, with 16 bases between them. There are 14 residues in the CDR3. Germline V gene sequence: CDR1 SNHLY, CDR2 FYNNEI. CDR3 sequence: CASRGPTIPYEQYF. The CDR3 DNA is TGTGCCAGCAGAGGCCCGACTATTCCTTACGAGCAGTACTTC.

The CDR3 reads CASRGGGTYNSPLHF. CDR3 DNA sequence: TGTGCCAGTAGAGGAGGAGGGACCTATAATTCACCCCTCCACTTT. J is TRBJ1-6 and V is TRBV19; no reliable D call. Germline V gene data show CDR1 as LNHDA and CDR2 as SQIVND (reference sequence). The CDR3 is made up of 15 amino acids. Trimming shortened V by 6 bases and J by 2 bases, and 11 bases separated the two germline ends.

This rearrangement joins TRBV11-3 to TRBJ2-1; D not resolved. From germline, CDR1 is SGHNT and CDR2 YENEEA. Trimming took off 1 base at V and 9 bases at J, with 10 bases between the two ends. This CDR3 has 13 amino acids. This CDR3 reads CASSLGPSGEQFF. In DNA, the CDR3 is TGTGCCAGCAGCTTAGGGCCCTCGGGTGAGCAGTTCTTC.

The V and J genes are TRBV7-2 and TRBJ2-1; 8 bases are shared with TRBD1. Trimming cost V 2 bases and J 12 bases; bases outside gene matches: 3. CDR1 SGHTA and CDR2 FQGNSA come from the germline V gene. The CDR3 is 12 amino acids. CDR3 sequence: CASSLTGTGQFF. Here the CDR3 DNA reads TGTGCCAGCAGCTTAACCGGGACAGGGCAGTTCTTC.

The rearrangement joins TRBV28 to TRBJ2-7, with unresolved D. Trimming took off 6 bases at V and 2 bases at J, with 5 bases between the two ends. This CDR3 has 11 residues. Germline CDR1 MDHEN, CDR2 SYDVKM. The CDR3 region has the DNA TGTGCCAGCAGCCTACCCTACGAGCAGTACTTC. The encoded protein is CASSLPYEQYF. Full variable domain (rest looked up from reference TRBV28 and TRBJ2-7): DVKVTQSSRYLVKRTGEKVFLECVQDMDHENMFWYRQDPGLGLRLIYFSYDVKMKEKGDIPEGYSVSREKKERFSLILESASTNQTSMYLCASSLPYEQYFGPGTRLTVT.

The chain couples TRBV7-9 to TRBJ1-1; D gene unclear. The CDR3 extends over 17 amino acids. The V gene's germline CDR1 is SEHNR and CDR2 FQNEAQ (reference sequence). V was pared by 6 bases and J by 0 bases, with 20 bases between. The CDR3 reads CASSFPHVARMNTEAFF. CDR3 DNA sequence: TGTGCCAGCAGTTTTCCCCATGTCGCCAGGATGAACACTGAAGCTTTCTTT.

The J gene is TRBJ1-2, the V gene TRBV6-1; 7 nucleotides match TRBD1. Trimming at V came to 5 bases and at J to 8 bases, leaving 11 bases not matched to a gene. Germline V gene data show CDR1 as MNHNS and CDR2 as SASEGT. The length of the CDR3 is 14 residues. CDR3 loop: CASSYSTGSSGYTF. As DNA, the CDR3 is TGTGCCAGCAGTTATTCGACAGGGTCTAGCGGCTACACCTTC.

This chain joins TRBV2 and TRBJ2-1, with 10 positions matching TRBD2. The CDR3 runs to 17 residues. Losses at the gene ends were 1 base for V and 5 bases for J; bases not matched to a gene: 8. CDR1 is SNHLY and CDR2 is FYNNEI in the germline V gene. CDR3 loop: CASSEVRGLAGDNEQFF. CDR3 nucleotides: TGTGCCAGCAGTGAAGTCCGGGGGCTAGCGGGGGACAATGAGCAGTTCTTC.

The chain's CDR3 is CASSPGNTGELFF. CDR3 in DNA: TGTGCCAGCAGCCCAGGGAACACCGGGGAGCTGTTTTTT. The chain combines TRBV27 with TRBJ2-2; D gene unclear. The germline V gene has CDR1 MNHEY and CDR2 SMNVEV (reference sequence). V shed 6 bases and J shed 1 base, with 6 bases lying between them. This CDR3 contains 13 residues.

The J gene is TRBJ2-7, the V gene TRBV2; D perhaps matches TRBD1 (5 bases). CDR3 length equals 15 residues. V lost 4 bases, J lost 0 bases, and 13 bases lay in between. The germline gives CDR1 SNHLY, CDR2 FYNNEI. Here the CDR3 reads CASSVQGGSSYEQYF. CDR3 sequence (DNA): TGTGCCAGCAGTGTCCAGGGTGGTAGCTCCTACGAGCAGTACTTC.

The chain carries TRBV10-1 and TRBJ1-6; D is possibly TRBD1 (6 bases). The CDR3 is 15 residues long. Germline values: CDR1 WNHNN, CDR2 SYGVQD (reference sequence). The V end was cut by 4 bases, the J end by 8 bases, with 15 bases between. The CDR3 loop reads CASSVDTGSDSPLHF. The DNA for the CDR3 is TGCGCCAGCAGTGTTGACACAGGGAGTGATTCACCCCTCCACTTT.

This clone has just one count. This rearrangement joins TRBV5-4 to TRBJ1-2; TRBD1 agrees at 11 bases. Trimming took 3 bases from V and 7 from J; bases not matched to a gene: 8. The CDR3 covers 15 residues. The V gene's germline CDR1 is SGHNT and CDR2 YYREEE (reference sequence). CDR3 sequence reads: CASSSSRTGGSGYTF. In DNA, the CDR3 is TGTGCCAGCAGCTCAAGTCGGACAGGGGGCAGTGGCTACACCTTC.

The chain is built from TRBV4-3 and TRBJ1-3, with 9 positions matching TRBD1. CDR3 length: 16 amino acids. Germline trimming cut 6 bases from V and 2 bases from J; bases unmatched to any gene: 8. Germline CDR1 LGHNA, CDR2 YSLEER. CDR3 loop: CASSASTGGPGNTIYF. Here the CDR3 DNA reads TGCGCCAGCAGTGCGTCGACAGGGGGACCTGGAAACACCATATATTTT.

V is TRBV27 and J is TRBJ2-1; TRBD2 aligns across 12 bases. Germline CDR1 is MNHEY and CDR2 is SMNVEV (reference sequence). The J segment lost 1 base and the V segment lost 5 bases, leaving 3 bases of the junction unmatched. The CDR3 consists of 16 residues. The CDR3 is CASSPLAGGSYNEQFF. In DNA, the CDR3 is TGTGCCAGCAGTCCCCTAGCGGGAGGGTCCTACAATGAGCAGTTCTTC.

This chain links TRBV9 with TRBJ2-1; D is possibly TRBD2 (6 bases). Germline CDR1 and CDR2: SGDLS and YYNGEE. The V and J ends lost 0 bases and 5 bases respectively, with 12 bases between them. The CDR3 spans 15 residues. Here the CDR3 reads CASSVDLRGNNEQFF. The CDR3 DNA follows: TGTGCCAGCAGCGTAGATCTGCGGGGTAACAATGAGCAGTTCTTC.

The gene calls are TRBV4-3 and TRBJ2-1; possibly TRBD1 for D (7 bases). CDR1 and CDR2 from the germline V gene are LGHNA and YSLEER. CDR3 length: 13 residues. Trimming took 0 bases from V and 15 from J, leaving 15 bases between them. The CDR3, as DNA: TGCGCCAGCAGCCAAGATAGGGGGGACAGCGGGTTCTTC. Translation gives CASSQDRGDSGFF.

V is TRBV7-3 and J is TRBJ2-7, with D perhaps matching TRBD1 (5 bases). Trimming shortened V by 2 bases and J by 5 bases, and 10 bases separated the two germline ends. The CDR3 consists of 13 residues. Germline CDR1 and CDR2: SGHTA and FQGTGA. The CDR3: CASSLEGRDEQYF. For the CDR3, the DNA is TGTGCCAGCAGCTTAGAAGGCAGGGACGAGCAGTACTTC.

This chain links TRBV9 with TRBJ2-1, with 7 bases identical to TRBD2. Looked up from germline, CDR1 is SGDLS and CDR2 is YYNGEE. Losses at the gene ends were 3 bases for V and 6 bases for J; bases not matched to a gene: 9. The CDR3 sequence is 15 residues long. The CDR3 DNA reads as TGTGCCAGCAGCGAACTAGCGTGGGATTTCAATGAGCAGTTCTTC. Translation: CASSELAWDFNEQFF.

In this sample, this clone turned up a few times. This sequence joins TRBV30 and TRBJ2-2; D is ambiguous. The CDR3 covers 13 residues. Germline values: CDR1 GTSNPN, CDR2 SVGIG (reference sequence). Deletions cut 4 bases from V and 5 bases from J, with 11 bases between. The CDR3 DNA follows: TGTGCCTGGATATCTAGTGAAACCGGGGAGCTGTTTTTT. Protein product: CAWISSETGELFF.

About this clone: An end of the junction differs from the germline gene, which may be a read error. The CDR3 sequence is CASSLVAQKEPQYF. The CDR3 nucleotides are TGCGCCAGCAGCTTGGTAGCACAAAAAGAGCCCCAGTACTTC. This rearrangement joins TRBV5-1 to TRBJ2-5; D is undetermined. Germline V CDR1 and CDR2: SGHRS, YFSETQ. This CDR3 is built from 14 residues.

This clone was detected once. The chain combines TRBV6-5 with TRBJ2-3; TRBD2 might be the D (6 bases). The CDR3 runs 14 residues. CDR1 MNHEY and CDR2 SVGAGI come from the germline V gene. V was trimmed by 6 bases and J by 3 bases, leaving 13 bases between them. The CDR3 reads CASSRQGLTDTQYF. The CDR3 DNA follows: TGTGCCAGCAGCCGACAAGGACTAACAGATACGCAGTATTTT.

The chain employs TRBV14 and TRBJ2-7; a possible D gene is TRBD2 (5 bases). CDR3 length: 14 residues. Germline V gene sequence: CDR1 SGHDN, CDR2 FVKESK. The germline V and J ends were trimmed by 3 bases and 6 bases, with 15 bases remaining between them. CDR3 sequence (DNA): TGTGCCAGCAGCCAGAACTTGAATGCGGGCGAGCAGTACTTC. Translating it yields CASSQNLNAGEQYF.

This clone was counted once. The chain combines TRBV19 with TRBJ2-7; 9 bases are a match to TRBD1. The ends lost 0 bases at V and 3 bases at J; junction bases unmatched: 3. Germline loops: CDR1 LNHDA, CDR2 SQIVND (reference sequence). This CDR3 is built from 15 residues. CDR3 in DNA: TGTGCCAGTAGTATAGATTGGACAGGGGACTACGAGCAGTACTTC. This encodes CASSIDWTGDYEQYF. Looking up the rest from reference TRBV19 and TRBJ2-7 gives the full variable domain: DGGITQSPKYLFRKEGQNVTLSCEQNLNHDAMYWYRQDPGQGLRLIYYSQIVNDFQKGDIAEGYSVSREKKESFPLTVTSAQKNPTAFYLCASSIDWTGDYEQYFGPGTRLTVT.